Described below is a single TCR beta chain sequence and its context. The sample holds one count of this clone. There is no known antigen for this receptor. No qualities accompany the bases; no much larger clone lies one base away. These data belong to a study of control samples from healthy donors and cancer patients (dated by TCRdb to the early 2020s). The CDR3, from cysteine to phenylalanine, totals 15 residues. Just the 45-base CDR3 DNA is kept, in frame starting at base 1. From the germline V gene, CDR1 is SGHDT and CDR2 is YYEEEE. V loses 2 bases of germline sequence and J loses 9 bases, and the interval between the two ends is 18 bases. The method behind the library was the immunoSEQ multiplex PCR assay. In TCRdb, the immuneACCESS table is reduced to in-frame sequences with V and J assigned. These tables do not hold every clone; where another copy was compared, an unresolved V gene accounts for under half, and the others remain unexplained. The sample includes 9,500 to 15,000 clones, with roughly 90% observed a single time. The biggest ten clones account for about 2.9% of the sample.

The chain uses TRBV5-6 and TRBJ1-5; TRBD1 is a weak D gene call, 5 bases matching. This receptor was identified in a male donor with melanoma. Specimen: formalin-fixed, paraffin-embedded tissue. The sequenced DNA is TGTGCCAGCAGCTTAGGTCAGGGCCGCGGGGGGCCCCAGCATTTT. The resulting protein is CASSLGQGRGGPQHF.